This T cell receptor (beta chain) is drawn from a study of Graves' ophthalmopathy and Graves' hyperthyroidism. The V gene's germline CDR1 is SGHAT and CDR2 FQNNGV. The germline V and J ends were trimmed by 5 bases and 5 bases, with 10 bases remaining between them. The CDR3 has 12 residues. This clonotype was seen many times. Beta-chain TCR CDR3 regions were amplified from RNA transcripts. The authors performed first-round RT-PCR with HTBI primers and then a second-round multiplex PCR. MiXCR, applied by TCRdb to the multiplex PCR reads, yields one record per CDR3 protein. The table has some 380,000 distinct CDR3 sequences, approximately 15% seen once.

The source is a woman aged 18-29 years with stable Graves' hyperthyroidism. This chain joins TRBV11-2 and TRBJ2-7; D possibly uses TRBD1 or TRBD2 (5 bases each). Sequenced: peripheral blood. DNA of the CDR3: TGTGCCAGCAGCGTTGGGACCCACGAGCAGTACTTC. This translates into CASSVGTHEQYF.